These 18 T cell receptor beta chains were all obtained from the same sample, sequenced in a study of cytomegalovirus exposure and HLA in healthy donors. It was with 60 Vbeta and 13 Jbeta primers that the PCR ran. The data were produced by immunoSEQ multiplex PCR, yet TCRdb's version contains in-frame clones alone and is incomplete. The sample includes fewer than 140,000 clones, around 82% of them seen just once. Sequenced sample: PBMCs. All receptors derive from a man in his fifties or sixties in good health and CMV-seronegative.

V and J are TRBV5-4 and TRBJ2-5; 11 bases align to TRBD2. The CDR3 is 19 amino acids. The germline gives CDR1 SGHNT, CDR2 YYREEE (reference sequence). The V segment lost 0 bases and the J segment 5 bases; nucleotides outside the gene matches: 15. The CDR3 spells CASSLVGGVAGGPAETQYF. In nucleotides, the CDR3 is TGTGCCAGCAGCTTGGTGGGTGGAGTAGCGGGGGGGCCGGCGGAGACCCAGTACTTC.

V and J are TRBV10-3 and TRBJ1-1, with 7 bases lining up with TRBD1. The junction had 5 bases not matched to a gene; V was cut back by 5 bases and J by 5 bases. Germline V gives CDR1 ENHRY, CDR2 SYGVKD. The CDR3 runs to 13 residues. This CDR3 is CAISRQGQTEAFF. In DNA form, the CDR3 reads TGTGCCATCAGTAGACAGGGTCAAACTGAAGCTTTCTTT.

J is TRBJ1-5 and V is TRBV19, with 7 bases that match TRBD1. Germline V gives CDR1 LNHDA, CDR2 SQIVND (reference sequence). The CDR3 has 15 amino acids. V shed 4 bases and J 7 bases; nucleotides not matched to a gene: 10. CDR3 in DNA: TGTGCCAGTAGTAACCGGGACAGAAGTAGACAGCCCCAGCATTTT. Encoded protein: CASSNRDRSRQPQHF.

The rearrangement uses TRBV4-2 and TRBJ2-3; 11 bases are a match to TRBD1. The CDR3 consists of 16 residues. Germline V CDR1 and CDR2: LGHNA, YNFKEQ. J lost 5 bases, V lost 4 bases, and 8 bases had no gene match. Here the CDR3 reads CASSPRTGGLGDTQYF. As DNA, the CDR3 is TGTGCCAGCAGCCCCCGGACAGGGGGCCTAGGAGATACGCAGTATTTT.

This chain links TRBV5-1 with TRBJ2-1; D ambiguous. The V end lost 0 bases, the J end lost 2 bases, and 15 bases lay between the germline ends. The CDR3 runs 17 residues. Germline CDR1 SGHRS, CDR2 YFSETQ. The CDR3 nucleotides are TGCGCCAGCAGCTTGGAGTATCAGACTGGTACCTACAATGAGCAGTTCTTC. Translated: CASSLEYQTGTYNEQFF.

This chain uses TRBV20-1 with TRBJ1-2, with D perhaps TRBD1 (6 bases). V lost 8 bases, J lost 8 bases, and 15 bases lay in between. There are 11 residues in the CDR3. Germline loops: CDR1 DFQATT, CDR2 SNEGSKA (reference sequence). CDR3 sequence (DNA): TGCAGTAGGCGACAGGAACGGGGCTACACCTTC. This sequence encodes CSRRQERGYTF.

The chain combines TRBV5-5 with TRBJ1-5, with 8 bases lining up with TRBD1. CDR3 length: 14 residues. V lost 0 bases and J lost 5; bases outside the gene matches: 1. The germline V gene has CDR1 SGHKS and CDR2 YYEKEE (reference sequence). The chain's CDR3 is CASSLAGGHQPQHF. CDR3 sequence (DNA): TGTGCCAGCAGCTTGGCAGGGGGCCATCAGCCCCAGCATTTT.

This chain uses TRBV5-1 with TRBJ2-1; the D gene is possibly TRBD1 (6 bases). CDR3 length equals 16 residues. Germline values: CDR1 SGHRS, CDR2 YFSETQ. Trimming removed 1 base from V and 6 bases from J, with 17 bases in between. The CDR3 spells CASSLSPGATSNEQFF. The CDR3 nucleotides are TGCGCCAGCAGCTTGTCCCCAGGGGCCACCTCCAATGAGCAGTTCTTC. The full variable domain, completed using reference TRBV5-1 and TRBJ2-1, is KAGVTQTPRYLIKTRGQQVTLSCSPISGHRSVSWYQQTPGQGLQFLFEYFSETQRNKGNFPGRFSGRQFSNSRSEMNVSTLELGDSALYLCASSLSPGATSNEQFFGPGTRLTVL.

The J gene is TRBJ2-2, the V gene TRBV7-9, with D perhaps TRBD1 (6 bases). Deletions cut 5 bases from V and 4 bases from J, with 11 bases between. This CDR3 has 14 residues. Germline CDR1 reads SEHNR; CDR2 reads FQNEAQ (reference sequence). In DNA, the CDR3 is TGTGCCAGCAGCGGCCGGGACACCACCGGGGAGCTGTTTTTT. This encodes CASSGRDTTGELFF.

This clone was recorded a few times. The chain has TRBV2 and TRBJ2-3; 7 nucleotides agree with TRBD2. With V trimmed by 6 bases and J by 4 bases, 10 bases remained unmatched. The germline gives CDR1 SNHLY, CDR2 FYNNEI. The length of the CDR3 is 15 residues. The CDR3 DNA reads TGTGCCAGCAGCCCTGAGCGGGGCCGCCCAGATACGCAGTATTTT. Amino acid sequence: CASSPERGRPDTQYF.

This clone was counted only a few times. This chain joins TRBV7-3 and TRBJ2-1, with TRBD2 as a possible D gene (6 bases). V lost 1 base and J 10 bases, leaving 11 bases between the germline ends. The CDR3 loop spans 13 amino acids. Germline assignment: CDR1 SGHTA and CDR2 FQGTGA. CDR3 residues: CASSLRRGGEQFF. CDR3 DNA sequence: TGTGCCAGCAGCTTAAGGCGGGGCGGGGAGCAGTTCTTC.

CDR3 bases: TGTGCCAGCAGCTTAGGAGGGGGCTACGAGCAGTACGTC. As protein: CASSLGGGYEQYV. The chain combines TRBV7-8 with TRBJ2-7; TRBD1 might be the D (6 bases). CDR1 is SGHVS, CDR2 FQNEAQ, per germline. The CDR3 is made up of 13 amino acids. V shed 1 base and J shed 3 bases, with 7 bases lying between them.

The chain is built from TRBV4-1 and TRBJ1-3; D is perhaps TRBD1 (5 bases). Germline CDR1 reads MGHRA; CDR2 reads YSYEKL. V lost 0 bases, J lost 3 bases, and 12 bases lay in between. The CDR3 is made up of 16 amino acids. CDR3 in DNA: TGCGCCAGCAGCCAAGAAAGGCGTCAGGGTGGAAACACCATATATTTT. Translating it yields CASSQERRQGGNTIYF.

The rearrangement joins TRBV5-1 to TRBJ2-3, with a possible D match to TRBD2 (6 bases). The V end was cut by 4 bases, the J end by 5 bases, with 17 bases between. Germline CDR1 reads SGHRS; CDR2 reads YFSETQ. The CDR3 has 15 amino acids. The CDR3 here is CASSGVASEVDTQYF. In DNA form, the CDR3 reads TGCGCCAGCAGCGGGGTGGCTAGCGAGGTAGATACGCAGTATTTT.

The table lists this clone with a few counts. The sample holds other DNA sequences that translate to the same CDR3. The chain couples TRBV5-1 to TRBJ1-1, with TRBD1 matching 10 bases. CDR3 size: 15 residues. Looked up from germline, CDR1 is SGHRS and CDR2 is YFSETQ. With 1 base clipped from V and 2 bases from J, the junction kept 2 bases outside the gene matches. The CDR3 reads CASSLSTGGNTEAFF. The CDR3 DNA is TGCGCCAGCAGCTTGTCGACAGGGGGCAACACTGAAGCTTTCTTT.

The CDR3 is CASSVPGGTDTQYF. DNA for the CDR3: TGTGCCAGCAGTGTACCTGGGGGGACAGATACGCAGTATTTT. This chain connects TRBV6-1 to TRBJ2-3; possibly TRBD2 for D (6 bases). Germline V gene sequence: CDR1 MNHNS, CDR2 SASEGT. This CDR3 has 14 amino acids. V lost 4 bases to trimming and J lost 3 bases, with 11 bases between them.

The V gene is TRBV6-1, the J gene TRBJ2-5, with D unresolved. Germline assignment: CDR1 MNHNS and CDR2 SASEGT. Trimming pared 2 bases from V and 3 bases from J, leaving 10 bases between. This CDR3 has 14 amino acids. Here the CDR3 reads CASSEHWAEETQYF. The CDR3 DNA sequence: TGTGCCAGCAGTGAACATTGGGCAGAAGAGACCCAGTACTTC.

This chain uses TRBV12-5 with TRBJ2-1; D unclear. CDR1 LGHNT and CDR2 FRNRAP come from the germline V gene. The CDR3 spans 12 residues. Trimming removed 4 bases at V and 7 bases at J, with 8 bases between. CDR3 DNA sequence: TGTGCTAGTGGTTCCACTTATAATGAGCAGTTCTTC. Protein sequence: CASGSTYNEQFF.